The 29 T cell receptor beta chains given below trace back to one sample, sequenced in a study of T cell responses to AZD1222 COVID-19 vaccine. Clones were read by immunoSEQ multiplex PCR, and TCRdb kept only the in-frame ones, dropping some. The table lists 120,000 or so clones, around 93% of them singletons. This sample comprised peripheral blood, obtained on day 0 of AZD1222 vaccination. These receptor sequences come from an adult in good health.

This rearrangement joins TRBV5-5 to TRBJ2-1; TRBD2 matches 7 bases. Germline trimming cut 7 bases from V and 6 bases from J; bases unmatched to any gene: 13. Germline CDR1 reads SGHKS; CDR2 reads YYEKEE (reference sequence). The CDR3 has 15 amino acids. The CDR3 spells CASGAGVLAINEQFF. The CDR3 region has the DNA TGTGCCAGCGGAGCCGGGGTACTAGCGATCAATGAGCAGTTCTTC.

The rearrangement links TRBV4-1 to TRBJ2-1, with D maybe TRBD2 (5 bases). Germline CDR1 and CDR2: MGHRA and YSYEKL. V gave up 6 bases and J gave up 8 bases, with 17 bases separating them. The CDR3 runs to 14 residues. The CDR3 is CASRLLANIDEQFF. CDR3 nucleotide sequence: TGCGCCAGCAGACTCTTAGCGAATATCGATGAGCAGTTCTTC.

CDR3: CASSVDRGGLETQYF. The CDR3 DNA reads as TGTGCCAGCAGTGTGGATCGGGGGGGGTTGGAGACCCAGTACTTC. This sequence joins TRBV2 and TRBJ2-5; 8 bases map to TRBD2. CDR1 and CDR2 (germline): SNHLY, FYNNEI. The CDR3 is 15 amino acids. V shed 4 bases, J shed 5 bases, and the junction held 9 bases outside the gene matches.

The genes are TRBV20-1 and TRBJ2-5; D is possibly TRBD1 (6 bases). V was shortened by 3 bases and J by 1 base, with 12 bases between the two germline ends. Germline assignment: CDR1 DFQATT and CDR2 SNEGSKA (reference sequence). The CDR3 is made up of 14 amino acids. CDR3: CSASAGATQETQYF. In DNA, the CDR3 is TGCAGTGCTAGTGCAGGGGCCACCCAAGAGACCCAGTACTTC.

This rearrangement joins TRBV12-1 to TRBJ2-1; the table's D call, TRBD2, has no DNA check behind it. TRBV12-1 is recorded as a pseudogene. The CDR3 spans 18 residues. As DNA, the CDR3 is TGTGCCAGCAGCTTTGCGCCTACTAGCGGCAGCTCCTACAATGAGCAGTTCTTC. This gives the protein CASSFAPTSGSSYNEQFF.

CDR3 nucleotide sequence: TGCAGCGTTGGTTCCGGGATAGGGGAAGGAAAACTGTTTTTT. It is translated as CSVGSGIGEGKLFF. The chain is built from TRBV29-1 and TRBJ1-4, with D possibly matching TRBD1 (5 bases). The V gene's germline CDR1 is SQVTM and CDR2 ANQGSEA. Between the trimmed V and J ends, which lost 4 bases and 10 bases, there was a span of 19 bases. The CDR3 sequence is 14 residues long.

The chain carries TRBV2 and TRBJ2-7; perhaps TRBD2 as D (5 bases). The V gene's germline CDR1 is SNHLY and CDR2 FYNNEI. The CDR3 is 16 amino acids. Trimming pared 7 bases from V and 4 bases from J, leaving 23 bases between. The CDR3 DNA follows: TGTGCCAGCACCTACACGGAGGCGCCCGGAGGATACGAGCAGTACTTC. Translated, it gives CASTYTEAPGGYEQYF.

The rearrangement links TRBV29-1 to TRBJ2-1; 13 bases align to TRBD2. V lost 3 bases, J lost 9 bases, and 2 bases stayed unmatched. The CDR3 is 13 residues long. The germline gives CDR1 SQVTM, CDR2 ANQGSEA. The CDR3 DNA reads as TGCAGCGTTGACGGACTAGCGGGAGTTGAGCAGTTCTTC. Its protein product is CSVDGLAGVEQFF.

This clone has more than one count but fewer than ten. This chain connects TRBV5-1 to TRBJ2-2; 9 nucleotides match TRBD1. Trimming removed 0 bases from V and 6 bases from J; junction bases left unmatched: 9. The CDR3 spans 17 residues. Germline CDR1 and CDR2: SGHRS and YFSETQ. The CDR3 protein is CASSLAETGGFSGELFF. The CDR3 nucleotides read TGCGCCAGCAGCTTGGCGGAAACAGGGGGCTTTTCCGGGGAGCTGTTTTTT.

This chain uses TRBV20-1 with TRBJ1-1; tentatively, D is TRBD1 (6 bases). The CDR3 has 11 amino acids. The V and J ends lost 6 bases and 4 bases respectively, with 9 bases between them. From germline, CDR1 is DFQATT and CDR2 SNEGSKA (reference sequence). DNA of the CDR3: TGCAGTGCGCTACAGGGCACTGAAGCTTTCTTT. This codes for CSALQGTEAFF.

The chain employs TRBV19 and TRBJ1-2; the match to TRBD1 covers 8 bases. The V gene's germline CDR1 is LNHDA and CDR2 SQIVND (reference sequence). The CDR3 covers 14 residues. J lost 7 bases, V lost 8 bases, and 12 bases had no gene match. CDR3 nucleotide sequence: TGTGCCAGTCTCCAACTGGACAGGGAGCGTGGCTACACCTTC. Amino acids: CASLQLDRERGYTF.

The rearrangement links TRBV19 to TRBJ2-4; D is undetermined. The CDR3 spans 15 residues. V lost 4 bases and J 0 bases, leaving 10 bases between the germline ends. Germline V gives CDR1 LNHDA, CDR2 SQIVND (reference sequence). The CDR3 spells CASSKTSLAKNIQYF. CDR3 coding DNA: TGTGCCAGTAGTAAGACGTCCCTAGCCAAAAACATTCAGTACTTC.

The CDR3 sequence is CAWKTSGRREQYF. Written as DNA, the CDR3 is TGTGCCTGGAAAACTAGCGGTCGTCGAGAGCAGTACTTC. This chain links TRBV30 with TRBJ2-7; TRBD2 matches 8 bases. From germline, CDR1 is GTSNPN and CDR2 SVGIG (reference sequence). V dropped 4 bases and J dropped 7; count of bases not matched to a gene: 9. The CDR3 length is 13 residues. Using reference TRBV30 and TRBJ2-7 for the parts outside the CDR3, the full variable domain is SQTIHQWPATLVQPVGSPLSLECTVEGTSNPNLYWYRQAAGRGLQLLFYSVGIGQISSEVPQNLSASRPQDRQFILSSKKLLLSDSGFYLCAWKTSGRREQYFGPGTRLTVT.

V is TRBV7-9 and J is TRBJ2-1; 7 bases are shared with TRBD2. The V segment lost 5 bases and the J segment 0 bases; nucleotides outside the gene matches: 10. The CDR3 covers 17 residues. Germline values: CDR1 SEHNR, CDR2 FQNEAQ (reference sequence). CDR3 protein: CASSQEPSGGSYNEQFF. The CDR3 nucleotides are TGTGCCAGCAGCCAGGAACCTAGCGGAGGCTCCTACAATGAGCAGTTCTTC.

The chain uses TRBV11-3 and TRBJ2-7; D gene uncertain. Trimming stripped 0 bases from V and 6 bases from J, with 3 bases between. The CDR3 totals 11 residues. CDR1 is SGHNT, CDR2 YENEEA, per germline. In nucleotides, the CDR3 is TGTGCCAGCAGCTTAGATCTCGAGCAGTACTTC. Its translation is CASSLDLEQYF. The full variable domain, with the rest looked up from reference TRBV11-3 and TRBJ2-7, is EAGVVQSPRYKIIEKKQPVAFWCNPISGHNTLYWYLQNLGQGPELLIRYENEEAVDDSQLPKDRFSAERLKGVDSTLKIQPAELGDSAVYLCASSLDLEQYFGPGTRLTVT.

CDR3 protein: CASSEGAGGADTQYF. DNA for the CDR3: TGTGCCAGCAGCGAGGGCGCGGGAGGCGCAGATACGCAGTATTTT. V gene TRBV5-4 combines with J gene TRBJ2-3; 8 nucleotides match TRBD2. Per the germline V gene, CDR1 is SGHNT and CDR2 is YYREEE (reference sequence). The ends lost 4 bases at V and 4 bases at J; junction bases unmatched: 8. The CDR3 consists of 15 residues.

The V call is TRBV5-1, the J call TRBJ2-7; D assignment may be TRBD1 or TRBD2 (6 bases each). Germline V gene lookup returns CDR1 SGHRS and CDR2 YFSETQ. The CDR3 runs to 15 residues. V lost 1 base, J lost 3 bases, and 14 bases lay in between. DNA for the CDR3: TGCGCCAGCAGCTTGTCTGGGGGGCAGGGCTACGAGCAGTACTTC. Its translation: CASSLSGGQGYEQYF.

CDR3 sequence reads: CASSPLAGRSGANVLTF. In DNA, the CDR3 is TGTGCCAGCAGTCCGCTTGCGGGCCGTTCTGGGGCCAACGTCCTGACTTTC. The rearrangement joins TRBV27 to TRBJ2-6; D is perhaps TRBD2 (5 bases). Germline values: CDR1 MNHEY, CDR2 SMNVEV (reference sequence). The CDR3 is 17 amino acids. The V end lost 5 bases, the J end lost 1 base, and 15 bases lay between the germline ends.

With regard to this clone: The sample holds other DNA sequences that translate to the same CDR3. CDR3: CASSPSGSSYNEQFF. CDR3 DNA: TGCGCCAGCAGCCCTAGCGGGAGCTCCTACAATGAGCAGTTCTTC. The genes are TRBV5-1 and TRBJ2-1; 10 bases are a match to TRBD2. V lost 4 bases to trimming and J lost 0 bases; unmatched junction nucleotides: 1. The CDR3 length is 15 residues. Looked up from germline, CDR1 is SGHRS and CDR2 is YFSETQ. Variable domain in full (rest from reference TRBV5-1 and TRBJ2-1): KAGVTQTPRYLIKTRGQQVTLSCSPISGHRSVSWYQQTPGQGLQFLFEYFSETQRNKGNFPGRFSGRQFSNSRSEMNVSTLELGDSALYLCASSPSGSSYNEQFFGPGTRLTVL.

This chain links TRBV7-9 with TRBJ2-7; D remains ambiguous. The CDR3 length is 12 residues. Germline values: CDR1 SEHNR, CDR2 FQNEAQ (reference sequence). V lost 4 bases to trimming and J lost 2 bases, with 6 bases between them. The CDR3 sequence is CASSSKTYEQYF. CDR3 in DNA: TGTGCCAGCAGCTCCAAGACCTACGAGCAGTACTTC.

V and J are TRBV7-3 and TRBJ2-2, with 10 bases identical to TRBD2. V lost 9 bases to trimming and J lost 3 bases; unmatched junction nucleotides: 10. Per the germline V gene, CDR1 is SGHTA and CDR2 is FQGTGA. CDR3 length: 16 residues. The CDR3 here is CASRASGSSDTGELFF. In DNA form, the CDR3 reads TGTGCCAGTCGGGCTAGCGGGAGTTCGGACACCGGGGAGCTGTTTTTT.

This chain links TRBV19 with TRBJ1-2; maybe TRBD1 (5 bases). This CDR3 is 13 amino acids long. In germline, CDR1 is LNHDA, CDR2 SQIVND (reference sequence). Between the trimmed V and J ends, which lost 3 bases and 4 bases, there was a span of 9 bases. CDR3 nucleotide sequence: TGTGCCAGTAGTATTCAGGGCACCTATGGCTACACCTTC. Protein sequence: CASSIQGTYGYTF.

The V call is TRBV6-1, the J call TRBJ1-1; D perhaps matches TRBD1 (5 bases). Germline V lookup: CDR1 MNHNS, CDR2 SASEGT. The V end lost 3 bases, the J end lost 1 base, and 18 bases lay between the germline ends. The CDR3 spans 17 residues. In DNA form, the CDR3 reads TGTGCCAGCAGTGAGTGGGGACTGGGTAGACCGAACACTGAAGCTTTCTTT. Protein: CASSEWGLGRPNTEAFF.

The chain recombines TRBV2 with TRBJ1-1, with 9 bases identical to TRBD1. Trimming at V came to 6 bases and at J to 4 bases, leaving 6 bases not matched to a gene. CDR3 length equals 14 residues. Germline lookup yields CDR1 SNHLY and CDR2 FYNNEI. The CDR3: CASRRTGATTEAFF. The DNA of the CDR3 is TGTGCCAGCAGGAGGACAGGGGCCACCACTGAAGCTTTCTTT.

The CDR3 region is CASSEWERLFF. CDR3 sequence (DNA): TGTGCCAGCAGTGAGTGGGAGCGGCTGTTTTTT. The rearrangement links TRBV28 to TRBJ1-4; unclear D gene. Germline loops: CDR1 MDHEN, CDR2 SYDVKM. The length of the CDR3 is 11 residues. Trimming left V 5 bases short and J 14 bases short, with 12 bases between.

The chain carries TRBV28 and TRBJ1-4, with a tentative D call TRBD1 (6 bases). Germline assignment: CDR1 MDHEN and CDR2 SYDVKM. The CDR3 runs to 14 residues. V lost 5 bases, J lost 2 bases, and 9 bases lay in between. CDR3 coding DNA: TGTGCCAGCAGTGGAGGGGGGACTAATGAAAAACTGTTTTTT. Protein sequence: CASSGGGTNEKLFF.

The V gene is TRBV9, the J gene TRBJ2-3; 8 bases map to TRBD2. The length of the CDR3 is 15 residues. Germline V gives CDR1 SGDLS, CDR2 YYNGEE. J gave up 4 bases and V 2 bases, and 6 bases lay outside the gene matches. CDR3 loop: CASSVQAGAPDTQYF. As DNA, the CDR3 is TGTGCCAGCAGCGTTCAAGCGGGAGCCCCAGATACGCAGTATTTT.

V usage is TRBV5-1 and J usage is TRBJ2-3, with D maybe TRBD2 (5 bases). The germline CDR1 and CDR2 sequences are SGHRS and YFSETQ. The CDR3 is 16 residues long. V lost 4 bases and J lost 4, with 19 bases in between. As DNA, the CDR3 is TGCGCCAGCAGCCCCTCACTAGGCTCCAAGGCAGATACGCAGTATTTT. Residues: CASSPSLGSKADTQYF.

The V gene is TRBV4-2, the J gene TRBJ1-2; D ambiguous. This CDR3 has 15 amino acids. The V end lost 3 bases, the J end lost 4 bases, and 15 bases lay between the germline ends. Germline CDR1 LGHNA, CDR2 YNFKEQ. The CDR3 DNA reads TGTGCCAGCAGCCAGGATCAGGAGGTCAGCTATGGCTACACCTTC. Amino acids: CASSQDQEVSYGYTF.